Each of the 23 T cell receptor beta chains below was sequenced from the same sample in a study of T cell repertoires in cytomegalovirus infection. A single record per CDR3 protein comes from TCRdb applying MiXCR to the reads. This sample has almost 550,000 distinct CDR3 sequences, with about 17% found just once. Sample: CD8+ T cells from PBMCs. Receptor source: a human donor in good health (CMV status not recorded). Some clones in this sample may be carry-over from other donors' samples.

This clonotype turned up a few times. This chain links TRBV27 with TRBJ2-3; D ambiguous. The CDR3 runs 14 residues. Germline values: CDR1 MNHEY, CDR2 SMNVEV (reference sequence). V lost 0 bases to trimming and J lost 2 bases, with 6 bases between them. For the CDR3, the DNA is TGTGCCAGCAGTTTATCGATGGCCACAGATACGCAGTATTTT. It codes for CASSLSMATDTQYF.

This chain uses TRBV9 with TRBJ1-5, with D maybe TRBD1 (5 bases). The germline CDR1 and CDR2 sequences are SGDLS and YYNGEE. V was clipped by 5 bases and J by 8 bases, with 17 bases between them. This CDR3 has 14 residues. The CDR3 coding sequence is TGTGCCAGCAGTGAATCAGACAGCTCAAAGCCCCAGCATTTT. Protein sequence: CASSESDSSKPQHF. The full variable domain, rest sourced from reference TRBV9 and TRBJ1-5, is DSGVTQTPKHLITATGQRVTLRCSPRSGDLSVYWYQQSLDQGLQFLIQYYNGEERAKGNILERFSAQQFPDLHSELNLSSLELGDSALYFCASSESDSSKPQHFGDGTRLSIL.

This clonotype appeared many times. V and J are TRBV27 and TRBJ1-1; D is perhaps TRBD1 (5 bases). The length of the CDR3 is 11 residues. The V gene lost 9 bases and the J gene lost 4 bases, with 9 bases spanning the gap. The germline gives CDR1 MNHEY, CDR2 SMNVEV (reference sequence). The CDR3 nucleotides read TGTGCCAGTAGCGGGGGCACTGAAGCTTTCTTT. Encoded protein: CASSGGTEAFF.

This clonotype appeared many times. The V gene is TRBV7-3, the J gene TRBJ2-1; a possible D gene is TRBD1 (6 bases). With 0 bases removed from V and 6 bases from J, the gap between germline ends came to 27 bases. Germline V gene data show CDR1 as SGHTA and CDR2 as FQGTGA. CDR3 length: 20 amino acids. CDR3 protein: CASSLTLVGTGPHEGNEQFF. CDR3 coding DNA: TGTGCCAGCAGCTTAACGTTGGTGGGAACAGGGCCCCACGAGGGCAATGAGCAGTTCTTC. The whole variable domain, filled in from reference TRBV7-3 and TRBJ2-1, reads GAGVSQTPSNKVTEKGKYVELRCDPISGHTALYWYRQSLGQGPEFLIYFQGTGAADDSGLPNDRFFAVRPEGSVSTLKIQRTERGDSAVYLCASSLTLVGTGPHEGNEQFFGPGTRLTVL.

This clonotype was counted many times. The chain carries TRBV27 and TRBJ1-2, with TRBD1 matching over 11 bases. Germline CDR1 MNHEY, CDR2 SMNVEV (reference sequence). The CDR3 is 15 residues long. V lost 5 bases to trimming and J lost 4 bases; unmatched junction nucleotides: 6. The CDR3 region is CASSPWTGGGYGYTF. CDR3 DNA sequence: TGTGCCAGCAGTCCGTGGACAGGGGGCGGCTATGGCTACACCTTC.

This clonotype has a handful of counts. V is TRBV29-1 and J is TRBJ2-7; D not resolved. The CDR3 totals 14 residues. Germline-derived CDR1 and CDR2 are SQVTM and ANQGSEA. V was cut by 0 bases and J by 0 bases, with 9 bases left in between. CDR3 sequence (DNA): TGCAGCGTTGAAGATAGGCATAGCTCCTACGAGCAGTACTTC. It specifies CSVEDRHSSYEQYF.

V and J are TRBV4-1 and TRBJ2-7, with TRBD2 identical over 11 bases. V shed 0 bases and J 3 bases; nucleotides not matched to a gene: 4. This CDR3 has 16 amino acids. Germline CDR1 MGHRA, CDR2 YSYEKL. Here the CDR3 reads CASSQDITSGSYEQYF. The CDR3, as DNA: TGCGCCAGCAGCCAAGATATAACTAGCGGGAGCTACGAGCAGTACTTC.

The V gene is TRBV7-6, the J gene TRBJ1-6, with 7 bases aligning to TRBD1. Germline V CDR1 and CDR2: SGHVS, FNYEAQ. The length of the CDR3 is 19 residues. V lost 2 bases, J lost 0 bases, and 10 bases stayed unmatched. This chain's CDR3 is CASSLTGDPKSSYNSPLHF. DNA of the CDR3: TGTGCCAGCAGCTTAACAGGGGACCCTAAATCCTCCTATAATTCACCCCTCCACTTT.

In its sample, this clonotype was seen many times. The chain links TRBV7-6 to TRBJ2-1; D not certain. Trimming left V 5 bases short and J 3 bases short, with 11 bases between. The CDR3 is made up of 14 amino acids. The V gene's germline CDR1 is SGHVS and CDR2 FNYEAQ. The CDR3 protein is CASSHRTGYNEQFF. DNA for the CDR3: TGTGCCAGCAGCCACCGGACGGGCTACAATGAGCAGTTCTTC.

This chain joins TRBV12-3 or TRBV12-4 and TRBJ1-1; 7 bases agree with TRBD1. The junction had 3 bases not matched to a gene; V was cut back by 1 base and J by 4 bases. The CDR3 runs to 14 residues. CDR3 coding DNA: TGTGCCAGCAGTTTAGACCAGGGGGGCACTGAAGCTTTCTTT. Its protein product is CASSLDQGGTEAFF.

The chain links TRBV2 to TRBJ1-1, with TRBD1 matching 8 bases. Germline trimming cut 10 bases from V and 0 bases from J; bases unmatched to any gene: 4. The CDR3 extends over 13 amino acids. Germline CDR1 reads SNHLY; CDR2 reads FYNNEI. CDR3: CATPDRVNTEAFF. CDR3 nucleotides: TGTGCCACCCCGGACAGGGTGAACACTGAAGCTTTCTTT.

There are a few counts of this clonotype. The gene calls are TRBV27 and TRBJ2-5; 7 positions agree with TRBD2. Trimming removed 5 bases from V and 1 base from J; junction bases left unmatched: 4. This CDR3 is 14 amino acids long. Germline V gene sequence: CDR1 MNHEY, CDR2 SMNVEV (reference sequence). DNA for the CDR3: TGTGCCAGCAGTCCTGCGGGGGTCCAAGAGACCCAGTACTTC. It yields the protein CASSPAGVQETQYF.

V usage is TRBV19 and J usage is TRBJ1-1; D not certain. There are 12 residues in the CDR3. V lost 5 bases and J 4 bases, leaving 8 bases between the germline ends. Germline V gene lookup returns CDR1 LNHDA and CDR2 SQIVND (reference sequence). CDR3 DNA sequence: TGTGCCAGTAGTCTTCGGAGCACTGAAGCTTTCTTT. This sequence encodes CASSLRSTEAFF.

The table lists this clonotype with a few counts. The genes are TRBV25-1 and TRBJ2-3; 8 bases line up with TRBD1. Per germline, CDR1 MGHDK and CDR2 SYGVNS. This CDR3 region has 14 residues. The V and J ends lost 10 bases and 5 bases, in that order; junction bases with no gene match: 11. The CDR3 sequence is CATHPGTGGDTQYF. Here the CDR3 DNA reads TGTGCCACCCACCCCGGCACAGGGGGAGATACGCAGTATTTT.

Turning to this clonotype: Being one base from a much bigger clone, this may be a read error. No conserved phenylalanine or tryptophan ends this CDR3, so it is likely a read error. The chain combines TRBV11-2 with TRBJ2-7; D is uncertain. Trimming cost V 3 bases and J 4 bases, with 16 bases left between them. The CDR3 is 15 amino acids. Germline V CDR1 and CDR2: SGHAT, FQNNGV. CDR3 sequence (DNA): TGTGCCAGCAGCTTCGCCCTGACCGTAGGTTACGAGCAGTACTAC. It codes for CASSFALTVGYEQYY.

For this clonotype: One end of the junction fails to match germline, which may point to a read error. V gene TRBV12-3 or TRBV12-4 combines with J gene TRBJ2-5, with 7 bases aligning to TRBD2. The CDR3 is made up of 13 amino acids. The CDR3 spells CASSLRGRETRYF. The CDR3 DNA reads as TGTGCCAGCAGTCTGCGGGGGAGGGAGACCCGGTACTTC.

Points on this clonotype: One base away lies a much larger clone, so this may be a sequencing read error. CDR3 sequence: CASSAALGGDDEQFF. The CDR3 DNA is TGTGCCAGCAGCGCCGCATTGGGGGGAGACGATGAGCAGTTCTTC. This rearrangement joins TRBV7-3 to TRBJ2-1; perhaps TRBD2 as D (6 bases). CDR1 and CDR2 from the germline V gene are SGHTA and FQGTGA. CDR3 length: 15 residues. V was cut by 5 bases and J by 8 bases, with 19 bases left in between.

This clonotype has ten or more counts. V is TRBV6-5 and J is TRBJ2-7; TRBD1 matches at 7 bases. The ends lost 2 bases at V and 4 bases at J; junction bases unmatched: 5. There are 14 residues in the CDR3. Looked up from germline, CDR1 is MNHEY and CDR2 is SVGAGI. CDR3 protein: CASSYDKGAYEQYF. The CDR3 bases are TGTGCCAGCAGTTACGATAAGGGGGCTTACGAGCAGTACTTC.

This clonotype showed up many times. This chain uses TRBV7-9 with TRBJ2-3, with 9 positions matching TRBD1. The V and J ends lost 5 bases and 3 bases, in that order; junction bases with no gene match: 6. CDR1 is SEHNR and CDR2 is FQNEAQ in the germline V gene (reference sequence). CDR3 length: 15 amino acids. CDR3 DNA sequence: TGTGCCAGCAGCGTGACCGGGACAGGGACAGATACGCAGTATTTT. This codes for CASSVTGTGTDTQYF.

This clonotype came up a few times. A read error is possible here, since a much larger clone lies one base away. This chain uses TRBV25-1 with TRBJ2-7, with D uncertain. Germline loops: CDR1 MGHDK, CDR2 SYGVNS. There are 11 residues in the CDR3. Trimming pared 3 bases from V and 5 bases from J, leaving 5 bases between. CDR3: CASSDPHEQYF. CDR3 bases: TGTGCCAGCAGTGACCCCCACGAGCAGTACTTC.

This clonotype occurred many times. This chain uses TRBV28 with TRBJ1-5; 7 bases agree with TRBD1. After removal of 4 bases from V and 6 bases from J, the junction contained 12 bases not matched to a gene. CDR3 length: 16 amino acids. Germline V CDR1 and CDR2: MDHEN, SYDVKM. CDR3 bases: TGTGCCAGCAGTTCCCTCTCGACAGGGAGGTTTCAGCCCCAGCATTTT. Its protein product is CASSSLSTGRFQPQHF.

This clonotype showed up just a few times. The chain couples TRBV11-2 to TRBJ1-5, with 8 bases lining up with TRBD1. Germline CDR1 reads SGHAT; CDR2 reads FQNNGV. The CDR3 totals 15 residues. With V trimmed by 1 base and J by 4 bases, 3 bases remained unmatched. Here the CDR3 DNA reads TGTGCCAGCAGCTTAGTAGGGACAGGTAATCAGCCCCAGCATTTT. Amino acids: CASSLVGTGNQPQHF.

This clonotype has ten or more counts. The CDR3 sequence is CASSYYQRERYEQYF. Written as DNA, the CDR3 is TGTGCCAGCAGTTACTACCAGCGGGAGAGGTACGAGCAGTACTTC. V and J are TRBV6-2 or TRBV6-3 and TRBJ2-7; 8 nucleotides agree with TRBD2. Germline loops: CDR1 MNHEY, CDR2 SVGEGT. The CDR3 length is 15 residues. V lost 1 base and J lost 4; bases outside the gene matches: 6.